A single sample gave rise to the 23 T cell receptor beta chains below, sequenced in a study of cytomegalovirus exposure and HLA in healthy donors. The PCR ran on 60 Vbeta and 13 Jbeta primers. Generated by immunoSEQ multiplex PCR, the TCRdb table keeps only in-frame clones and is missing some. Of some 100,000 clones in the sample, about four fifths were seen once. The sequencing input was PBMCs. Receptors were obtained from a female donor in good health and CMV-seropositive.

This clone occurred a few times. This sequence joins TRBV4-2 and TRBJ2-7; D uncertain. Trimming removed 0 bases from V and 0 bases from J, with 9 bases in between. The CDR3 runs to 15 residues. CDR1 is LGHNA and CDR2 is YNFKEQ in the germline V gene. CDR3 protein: CASSQEESPSYEQYF. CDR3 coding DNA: TGTGCCAGCAGCCAAGAGGAGAGTCCCTCCTACGAGCAGTACTTC.

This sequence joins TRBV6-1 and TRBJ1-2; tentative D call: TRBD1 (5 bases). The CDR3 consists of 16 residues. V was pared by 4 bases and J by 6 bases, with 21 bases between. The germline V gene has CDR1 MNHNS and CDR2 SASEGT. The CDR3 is CASSAEGKGRWNGYTF. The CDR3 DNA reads TGTGCCAGCAGTGCGGAGGGAAAGGGGCGCTGGAATGGCTACACCTTC.

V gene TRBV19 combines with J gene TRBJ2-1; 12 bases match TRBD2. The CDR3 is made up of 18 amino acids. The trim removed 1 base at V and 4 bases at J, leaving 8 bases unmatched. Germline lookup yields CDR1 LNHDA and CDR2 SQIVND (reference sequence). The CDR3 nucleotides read TGTGCCAGTAGTATAGGTTTTGGACTAGCGGGAATGTACAATGAGCAGTTCTTC. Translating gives CASSIGFGLAGMYNEQFF.

The CDR3 DNA follows: TGTGCCAGCAGCTTTGGGGGGGAGACCCAGTACTTC. This gives the protein CASSFGGETQYF. The V call is TRBV7-9, the J call TRBJ2-5, with D perhaps matching TRBD2 (6 bases). Looked up from germline, CDR1 is SEHNR and CDR2 is FQNEAQ (reference sequence). V dropped 3 bases and J dropped 5 bases, with 7 bases sitting between them. The CDR3 covers 12 residues.

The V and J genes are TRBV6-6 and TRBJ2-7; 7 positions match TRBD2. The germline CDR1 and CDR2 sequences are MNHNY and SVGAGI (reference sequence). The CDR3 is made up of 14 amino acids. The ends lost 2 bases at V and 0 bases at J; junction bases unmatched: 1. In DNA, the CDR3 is TGTGCCAGCAGTTACGCGGGGGACTCCTACGAGCAGTACTTC. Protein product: CASSYAGDSYEQYF.

The CDR3 here is CASHPGPGGAYDTGELFF. The CDR3 DNA is TGTGCCAGCCATCCCGGCCCGGGTGGGGCCTATGACACCGGGGAGCTGTTTTTT. The chain is built from TRBV27 and TRBJ2-2; D may be TRBD1 (5 bases). Per the germline V gene, CDR1 is MNHEY and CDR2 is SMNVEV (reference sequence). This CDR3 region has 18 residues. V lost 8 bases, J lost 3 bases, and 25 bases lay in between.

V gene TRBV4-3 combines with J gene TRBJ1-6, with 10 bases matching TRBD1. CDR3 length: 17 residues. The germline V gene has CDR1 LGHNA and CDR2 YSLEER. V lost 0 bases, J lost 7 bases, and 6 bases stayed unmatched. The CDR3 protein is CASSQDTAGQGNSPLHF. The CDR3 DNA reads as TGCGCCAGCAGCCAAGATACGGCGGGACAGGGGAATTCACCCCTCCACTTT.

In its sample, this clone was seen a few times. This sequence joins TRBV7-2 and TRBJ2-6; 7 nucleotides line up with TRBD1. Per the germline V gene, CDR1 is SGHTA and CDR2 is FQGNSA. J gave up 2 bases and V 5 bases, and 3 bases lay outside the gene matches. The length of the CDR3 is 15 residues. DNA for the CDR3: TGTGCCAGCAGCCAGACAGGGACTGGGGCCAACGTCCTGACTTTC. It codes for CASSQTGTGANVLTF. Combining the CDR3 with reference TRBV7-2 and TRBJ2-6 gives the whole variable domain GAGVSQSPSNKVTEKGKDVELRCDPISGHTALYWYRQSLGQGLEFLIYFQGNSAPDKSGLPSDRFSAERTGGSVSTLTIQRTQQEDSAVYLCASSQTGTGANVLTFGAGSRLTVL.

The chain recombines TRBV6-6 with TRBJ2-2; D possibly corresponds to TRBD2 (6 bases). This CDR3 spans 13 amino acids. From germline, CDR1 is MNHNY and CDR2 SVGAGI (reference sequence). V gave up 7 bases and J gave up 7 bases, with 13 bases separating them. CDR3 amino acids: CASMVGGNGELFF. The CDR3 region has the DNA TGTGCCAGCATGGTCGGGGGAAACGGGGAGCTGTTTTTT.

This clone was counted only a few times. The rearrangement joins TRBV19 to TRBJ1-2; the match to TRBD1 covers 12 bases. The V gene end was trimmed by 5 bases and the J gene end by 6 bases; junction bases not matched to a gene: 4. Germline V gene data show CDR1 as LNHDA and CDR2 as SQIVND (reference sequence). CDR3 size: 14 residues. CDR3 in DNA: TGTGCCAGTAGTGGGGGACAGGGGGCGGATGGCTACACCTTC. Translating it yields CASSGGQGADGYTF. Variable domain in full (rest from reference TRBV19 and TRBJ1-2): DGGITQSPKYLFRKEGQNVTLSCEQNLNHDAMYWYRQDPGQGLRLIYYSQIVNDFQKGDIAEGYSVSREKKESFPLTVTSAQKNPTAFYLCASSGGQGADGYTFGSGTRLTVV.

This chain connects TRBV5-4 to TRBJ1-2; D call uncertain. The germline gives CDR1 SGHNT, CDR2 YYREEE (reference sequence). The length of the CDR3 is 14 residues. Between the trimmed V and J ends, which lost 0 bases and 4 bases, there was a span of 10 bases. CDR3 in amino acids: CASSLGTESYGYTF. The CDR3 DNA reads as TGTGCCAGCAGCTTGGGAACAGAGTCCTATGGCTACACCTTC.

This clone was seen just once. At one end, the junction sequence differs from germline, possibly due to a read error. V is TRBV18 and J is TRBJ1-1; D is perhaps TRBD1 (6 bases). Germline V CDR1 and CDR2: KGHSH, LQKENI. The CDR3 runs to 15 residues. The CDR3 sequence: CASSPAQTGGAETFF. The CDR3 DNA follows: TGTGCCAGCTCACCAGCGCAGACGGGGGGCGCTGAAACTTTCTTT.

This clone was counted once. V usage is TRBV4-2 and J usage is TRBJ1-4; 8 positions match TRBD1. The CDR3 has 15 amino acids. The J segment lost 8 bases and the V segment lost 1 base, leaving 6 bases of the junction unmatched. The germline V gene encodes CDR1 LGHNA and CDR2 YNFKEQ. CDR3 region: CASSQGDRGGEKLFF. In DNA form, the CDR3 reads TGTGCCAGCAGCCAAGGCGACAGGGGTGGGGAAAAACTGTTTTTT.

The CDR3 sequence is CASSLADKGYGYTF. As DNA, the CDR3 is TGTGCCAGCAGCTTGGCCGACAAGGGGTATGGCTACACCTTC. The genes are TRBV5-4 and TRBJ1-2; D may be TRBD1 (5 bases). Germline V gene lookup returns CDR1 SGHNT and CDR2 YYREEE (reference sequence). V shed 0 bases and J shed 5 bases, with 11 bases lying between them. The CDR3 length is 14 residues.

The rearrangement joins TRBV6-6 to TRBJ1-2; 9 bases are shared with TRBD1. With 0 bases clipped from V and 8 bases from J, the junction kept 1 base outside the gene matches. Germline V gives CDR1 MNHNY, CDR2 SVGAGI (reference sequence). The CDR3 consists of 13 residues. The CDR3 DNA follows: TGTGCCAGCAGTTACTCCGGACAGGGGGGCTACACCTTC. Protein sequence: CASSYSGQGGYTF.

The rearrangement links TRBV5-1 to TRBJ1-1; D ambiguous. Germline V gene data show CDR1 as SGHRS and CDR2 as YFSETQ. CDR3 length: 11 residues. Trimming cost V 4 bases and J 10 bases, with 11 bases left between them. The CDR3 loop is CASSAGRGAFF. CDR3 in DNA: TGCGCCAGCAGCGCCGGTCGGGGAGCTTTCTTT.

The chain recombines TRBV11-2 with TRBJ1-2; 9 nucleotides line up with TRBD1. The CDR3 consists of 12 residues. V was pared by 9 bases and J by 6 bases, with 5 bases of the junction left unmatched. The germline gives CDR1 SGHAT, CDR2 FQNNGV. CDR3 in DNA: TGTGCCAGTACTGGGACAGGGCATGGCTACACCTTC. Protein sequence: CASTGTGHGYTF.

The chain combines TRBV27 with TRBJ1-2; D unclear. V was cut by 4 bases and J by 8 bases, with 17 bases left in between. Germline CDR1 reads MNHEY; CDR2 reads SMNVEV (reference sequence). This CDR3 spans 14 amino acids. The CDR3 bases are TGTGCCAGCAGTTCTATGGGCCGCGAGGGAGGCTACACCTTC. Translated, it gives CASSSMGREGGYTF.

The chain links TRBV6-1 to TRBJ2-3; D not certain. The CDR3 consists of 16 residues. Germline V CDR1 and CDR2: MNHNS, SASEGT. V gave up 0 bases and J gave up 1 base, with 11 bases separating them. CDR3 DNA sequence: TGTGCCAGCAGTGAAGCAAGAGCGACCCGCACAGATACGCAGTATTTT. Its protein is CASSEARATRTDTQYF.

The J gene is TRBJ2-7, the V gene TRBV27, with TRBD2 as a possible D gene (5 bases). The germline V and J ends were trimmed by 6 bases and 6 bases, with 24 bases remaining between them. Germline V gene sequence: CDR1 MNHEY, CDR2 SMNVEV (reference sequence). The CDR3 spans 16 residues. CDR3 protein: CASSSFGSGAPREQYF. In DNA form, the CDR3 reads TGTGCCAGCAGCAGTTTCGGCAGCGGAGCTCCCCGCGAGCAGTACTTC.

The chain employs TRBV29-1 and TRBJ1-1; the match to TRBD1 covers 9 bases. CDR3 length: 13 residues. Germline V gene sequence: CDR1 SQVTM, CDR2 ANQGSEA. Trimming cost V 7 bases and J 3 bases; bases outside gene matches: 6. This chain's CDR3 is CSADRGWDTEAFF. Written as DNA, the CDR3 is TGCAGCGCCGACAGGGGGTGGGACACTGAAGCTTTCTTT.

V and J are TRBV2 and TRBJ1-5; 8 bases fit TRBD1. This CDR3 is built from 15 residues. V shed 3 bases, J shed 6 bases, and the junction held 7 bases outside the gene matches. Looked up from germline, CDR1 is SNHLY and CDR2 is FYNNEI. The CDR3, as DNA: TGTGCCAGCAGTGATTGGGAGACAGGGGCTCAGCCCCAGCATTTT. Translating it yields CASSDWETGAQPQHF.

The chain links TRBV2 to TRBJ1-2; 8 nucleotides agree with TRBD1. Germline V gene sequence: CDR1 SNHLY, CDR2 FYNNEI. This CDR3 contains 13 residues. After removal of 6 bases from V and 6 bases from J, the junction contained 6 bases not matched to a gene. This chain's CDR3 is CASRAQGADGYTF. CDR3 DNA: TGTGCCAGCAGGGCCCAGGGGGCCGATGGCTACACCTTC.